This T cell receptor (beta chain) derives from a study of CD8 T cells in Susac syndrome. Background on the study: The sequenced Susac syndrome patients included over 5 who had clinically active disease and roughly eight who were in remission. Patients with Susac syndrome were therapy-naive, on corticosteroids, or on intravenous immunoglobulin alone at the time that blood was drawn.

The study, taken as a whole, reports: When the CD4+ T cell repertoires of patients with Susac syndrome were examined, they did not show any clonal expansion.

A note on this clonotype: Its antigen remains unidentified.

After extraction with the RNeasy kit, 0.5 to 1 ug of the RNA was reverse transcribed using random hexamers. Amplification of TCR beta CDR3 was carried out by immunoSEQ multiplex PCR, which covered 54 Vbeta and 13 Jbeta segments. TCRdb re-derived calls from the immunoSEQ multiplex PCR reads in MiXCR, one entry per CDR3 protein. The sample contains some 150,000 distinct CDR3 sequences, almost 96% of which appear only once. This CDR3 contains 15 residues. Germline V gene sequence: CDR1 SQVTM, CDR2 ANQGSEA. V was cut by 6 bases and J by 4 bases, with 16 bases left in between. This sequence originates from a human donor with Susac syndrome. The rearrangement uses TRBV29-1 and TRBJ1-6; D is unresolved. Material: CD4+ T cells from PBMCs. As DNA, the CDR3 is TGCAGCGTCGAGGGTGCCGACGGATATAATTCACCCCTCCACTTT. It specifies CSVEGADGYNSPLHF.